What follows describes a single T cell receptor beta chain. Antigen unknown. MiXCR was run by TCRdb on the reads, yielding one entry per CDR3 protein. The table has about a million distinct CDR3 sequences, about a third seen once. These data originate in a study of T cell repertoires in cytomegalovirus infection. Overall study: Recently identified HLA-C-restricted CMV epitopes were among the peptides used. Matching HLA type, along with CMV infection, was indicated by public TCR beta signatures.

Broader study findings: Within the response measured ex vivo, HLA-C-restricted CMV-specific TCR beta clonotypes were dominant.

V was cut by 0 bases and J by 6 bases, with 7 bases left in between. This CDR3 is built from 13 residues. CDR1 SNHLY and CDR2 FYNNEI come from the germline V gene. The rearrangement uses TRBV2 and TRBJ2-3, with D unclear. The sample consisted of cultured CD8+ T cells from PBMCs, taken from culture after CMV antigen stimulation. This TCR derives from a human donor in good health (CMV status not recorded). Some clones in this sample may be carry-over from other donors' samples. The CDR3 sequence: CASSEAHGDTQYF. The CDR3, as DNA: TGTGCCAGCAGTGAAGCGCATGGGGATACGCAGTATTTT.